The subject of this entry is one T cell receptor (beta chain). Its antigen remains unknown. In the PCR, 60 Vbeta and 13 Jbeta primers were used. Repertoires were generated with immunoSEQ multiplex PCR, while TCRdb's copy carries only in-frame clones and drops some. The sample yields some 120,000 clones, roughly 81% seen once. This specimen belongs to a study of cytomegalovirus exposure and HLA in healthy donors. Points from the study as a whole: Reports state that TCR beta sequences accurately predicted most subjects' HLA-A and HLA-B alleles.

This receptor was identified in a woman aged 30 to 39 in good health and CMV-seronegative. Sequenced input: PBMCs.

CDR3 region: CASSPRGLAGAGDTQYF. In DNA, the CDR3 is TGTGCCAGCAGCCCTAGGGGACTAGCGGGGGCGGGAGATACGCAGTATTTT. The V gene is TRBV7-2, the J gene TRBJ2-3, with 14 bases identical to TRBD2. The CDR3 consists of 17 residues. J was trimmed by 5 bases and V by 5 bases; bases with no gene match: 9. Germline assignment: CDR1 SGHTA and CDR2 FQGNSA.